A single sample is the source of the 3 T cell receptor beta chains below, sequenced in a study of blood T cells in healthy people across ages. Sample-barcoded 5' priming and a J-beta primer mix drove a second PCR of about 6 to 12 cycles. One entry per CDR3 protein, called by TCRdb with MiXCR from the 5' RACE reads. The table records over 1,500,000 distinct CDR3 sequences, more than 35% of them present only once. Material: blood. These receptors came from a human donor in good health.

The rearrangement uses TRBV5-6 and TRBJ2-3; D is undetermined. The CDR3 covers 15 residues. V lost 5 bases, J lost 2 bases, and 15 bases lay in between. Germline CDR1 is SGHDT and CDR2 is YYEEEE. The CDR3 DNA reads TGTGCCAGCAGATTGCTGACACTAATCACAGATACGCAGTATTTT. As protein: CASRLLTLITDTQYF.

This chain links TRBV30 with TRBJ2-5; 7 nucleotides line up with TRBD1. The V gene's germline CDR1 is GTSNPN and CDR2 SVGIG (reference sequence). Germline trimming cut 7 bases from V and 4 bases from J; bases unmatched to any gene: 15. This CDR3 comprises 15 residues. As DNA, the CDR3 is TGTGCCTTCGCCCAACCGACAGGGAAAAGAGAGACCCAGTACTTC. Its protein is CAFAQPTGKRETQYF.

The table lists this clonotype with many counts. The chain employs TRBV7-6 and TRBJ1-2; the D is unclear. CDR1 is SGHVS and CDR2 is FNYEAQ in the germline V gene. With 1 base removed from V and 7 bases from J, the gap between germline ends came to 7 bases. CDR3 length equals 12 residues. As DNA, the CDR3 is TGTGCCAGCAGCTTAGGGGCAGTTGGCTACACCTTC. Residues: CASSLGAVGYTF.